This entry describes one TCR beta chain. Its specificity is not known. V gave up 5 bases and J gave up 1 base; unmatched junction bases: 7. Germline V lookup: CDR1 GTSNPN, CDR2 SVGIG (reference sequence). This CDR3 spans 14 amino acids. This record comes from a study of shared clonotypes between healthy human individuals. Regarding the study as a whole: As a rule, naive subsets had a larger estimated richness than memory subsets.

Donors were healthy HIV-negative adults without recent acute infections or vaccinations. Clones were read by immunoSEQ multiplex PCR, and TCRdb kept only the in-frame ones, dropping some. The data show roughly 2 million clones, approximately 96% seen once. The chain has TRBV30 and TRBJ2-5, with 7 bases identical to TRBD2. Source material: naive CD4+ T cells sorted from blood. Regarding subset: CD45RA+ positively selected. This TCR came from a man between 18 and 29 years old in good health. The CDR3 region has the DNA TGTGCCTGGGGGGAGGGCCAAGCCCAAGAGACCCAGTACTTC. This translates into CAWGEGQAQETQYF. Combining the CDR3 with reference TRBV30 and TRBJ2-5 gives the whole variable domain SQTIHQWPATLVQPVGSPLSLECTVEGTSNPNLYWYRQAAGRGLQLLFYSVGIGQISSEVPQNLSASRPQDRQFILSSKKLLLSDSGFYLCAWGEGQAQETQYFGPGTRLLVL.